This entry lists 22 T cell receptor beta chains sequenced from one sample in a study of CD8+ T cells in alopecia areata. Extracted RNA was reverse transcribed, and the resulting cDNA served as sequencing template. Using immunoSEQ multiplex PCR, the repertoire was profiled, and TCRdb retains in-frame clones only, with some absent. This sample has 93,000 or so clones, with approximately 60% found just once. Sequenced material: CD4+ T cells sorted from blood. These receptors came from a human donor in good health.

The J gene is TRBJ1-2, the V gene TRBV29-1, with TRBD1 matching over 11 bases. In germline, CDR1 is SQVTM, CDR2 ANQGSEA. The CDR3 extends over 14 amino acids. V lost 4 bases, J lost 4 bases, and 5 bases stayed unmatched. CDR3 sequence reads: CSVGPGQGVYGYTF. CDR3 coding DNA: TGCAGCGTTGGCCCGGGACAGGGGGTCTATGGCTACACCTTC.

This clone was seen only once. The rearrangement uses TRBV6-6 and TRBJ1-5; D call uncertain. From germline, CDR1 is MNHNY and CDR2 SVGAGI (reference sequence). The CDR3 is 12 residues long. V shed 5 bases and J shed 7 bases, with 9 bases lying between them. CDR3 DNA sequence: TGTGCCAGCAGTCCTCCGGGACAGCCCCAGCATTTT. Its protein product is CASSPPGQPQHF.

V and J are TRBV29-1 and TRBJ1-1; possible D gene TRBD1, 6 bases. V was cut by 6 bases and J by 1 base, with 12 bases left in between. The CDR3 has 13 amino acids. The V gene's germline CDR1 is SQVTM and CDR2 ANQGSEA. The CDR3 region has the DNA TGCAGCGTGGCGGACAGAAGGAACACTGAAGCTTTCTTT. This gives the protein CSVADRRNTEAFF.

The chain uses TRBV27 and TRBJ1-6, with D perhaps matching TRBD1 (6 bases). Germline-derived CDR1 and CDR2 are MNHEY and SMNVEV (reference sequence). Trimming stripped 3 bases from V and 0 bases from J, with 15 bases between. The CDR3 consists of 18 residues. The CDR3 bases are TGTGCCAGCAGTTTCCGACAGGCGACAAGCTCCTATAATTCACCCCTCCACTTT. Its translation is CASSFRQATSSYNSPLHF.

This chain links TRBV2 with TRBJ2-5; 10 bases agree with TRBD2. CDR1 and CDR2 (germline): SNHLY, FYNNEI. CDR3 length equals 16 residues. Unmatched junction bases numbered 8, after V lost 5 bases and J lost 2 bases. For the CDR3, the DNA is TGTGCCAGCAGTCCCCCGGGACTAGCGAGACAAGAGACCCAGTACTTC. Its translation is CASSPPGLARQETQYF.

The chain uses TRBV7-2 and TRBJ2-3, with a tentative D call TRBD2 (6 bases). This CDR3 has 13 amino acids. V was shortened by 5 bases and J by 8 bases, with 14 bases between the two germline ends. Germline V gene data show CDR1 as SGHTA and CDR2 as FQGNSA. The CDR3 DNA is TGTGCCAGCAGCCCCCAAAGGCGGGGTACGCAGTATTTT. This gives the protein CASSPQRRGTQYF.

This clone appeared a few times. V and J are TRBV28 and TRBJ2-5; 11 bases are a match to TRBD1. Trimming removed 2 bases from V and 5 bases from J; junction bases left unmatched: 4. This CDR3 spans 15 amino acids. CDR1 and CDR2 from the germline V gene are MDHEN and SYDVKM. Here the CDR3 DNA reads TGTGCCAGCAGTTTAGGACAGGGGGCTAGGGAGACCCAGTACTTC. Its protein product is CASSLGQGARETQYF. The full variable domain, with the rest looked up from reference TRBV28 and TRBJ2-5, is DVKVTQSSRYLVKRTGEKVFLECVQDMDHENMFWYRQDPGLGLRLIYFSYDVKMKEKGDIPEGYSVSREKKERFSLILESASTNQTSMYLCASSLGQGARETQYFGPGTRLLVL.

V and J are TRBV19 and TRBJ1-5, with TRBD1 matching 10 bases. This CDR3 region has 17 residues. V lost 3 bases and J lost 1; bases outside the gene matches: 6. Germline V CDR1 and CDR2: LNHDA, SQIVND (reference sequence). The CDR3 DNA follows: TGTGCCAGTAGTATCAAGAGGACAGGGGGGAGCAATCAGCCCCAGCATTTT. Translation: CASSIKRTGGSNQPQHF.

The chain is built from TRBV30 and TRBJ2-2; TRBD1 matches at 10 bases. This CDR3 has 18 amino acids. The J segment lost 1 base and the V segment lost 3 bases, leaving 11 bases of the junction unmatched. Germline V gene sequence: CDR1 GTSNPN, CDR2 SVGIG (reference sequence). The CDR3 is CAWRGQGSKIRNTGELFF. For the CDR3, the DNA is TGTGCCTGGAGGGGACAGGGGTCCAAAATTAGGAACACCGGGGAGCTGTTTTTT.

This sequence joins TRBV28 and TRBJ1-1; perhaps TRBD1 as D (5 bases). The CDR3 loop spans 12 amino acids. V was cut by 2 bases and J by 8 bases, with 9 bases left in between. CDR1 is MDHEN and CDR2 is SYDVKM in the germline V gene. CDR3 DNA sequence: TGTGCCAGCAGTTTAGGGGGGAAGGAAGCTTTCTTT. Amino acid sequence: CASSLGGKEAFF.

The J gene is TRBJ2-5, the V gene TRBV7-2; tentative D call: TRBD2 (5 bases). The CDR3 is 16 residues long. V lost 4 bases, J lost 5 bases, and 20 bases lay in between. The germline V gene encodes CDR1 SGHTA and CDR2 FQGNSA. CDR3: CASSSPRGSSVETQYF. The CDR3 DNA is TGTGCCAGCAGCTCCCCACGGGGTTCGTCGGTTGAGACCCAGTACTTC.

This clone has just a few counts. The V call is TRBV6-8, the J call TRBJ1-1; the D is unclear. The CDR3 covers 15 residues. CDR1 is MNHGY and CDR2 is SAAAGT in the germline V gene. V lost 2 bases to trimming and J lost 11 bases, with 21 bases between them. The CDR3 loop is CASSYRGPIRVDAFF. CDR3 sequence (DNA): TGTGCCAGCAGTTACCGTGGGCCCATAAGAGTTGACGCTTTCTTT.

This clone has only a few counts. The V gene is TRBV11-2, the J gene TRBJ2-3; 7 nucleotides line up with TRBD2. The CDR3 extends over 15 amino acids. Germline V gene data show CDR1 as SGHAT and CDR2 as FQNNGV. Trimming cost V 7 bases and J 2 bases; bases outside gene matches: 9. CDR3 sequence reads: CASNYRGDPTDTQYF. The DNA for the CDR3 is TGTGCCAGCAACTACCGGGGGGACCCCACAGATACGCAGTATTTT.

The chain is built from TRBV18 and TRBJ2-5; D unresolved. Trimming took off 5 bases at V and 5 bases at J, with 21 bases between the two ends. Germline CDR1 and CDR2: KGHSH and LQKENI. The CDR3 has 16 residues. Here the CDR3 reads CASSTSLKTTLETQYF. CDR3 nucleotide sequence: TGTGCCAGCTCAACAAGTTTGAAAACAACGCTGGAGACCCAGTACTTC.

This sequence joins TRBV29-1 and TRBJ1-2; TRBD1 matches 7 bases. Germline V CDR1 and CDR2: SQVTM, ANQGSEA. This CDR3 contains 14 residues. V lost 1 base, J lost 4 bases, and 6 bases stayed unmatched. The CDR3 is CSVEVPGGLYGYTF. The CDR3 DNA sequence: TGCAGCGTTGAAGTCCCAGGGGGGCTCTATGGCTACACCTTC.

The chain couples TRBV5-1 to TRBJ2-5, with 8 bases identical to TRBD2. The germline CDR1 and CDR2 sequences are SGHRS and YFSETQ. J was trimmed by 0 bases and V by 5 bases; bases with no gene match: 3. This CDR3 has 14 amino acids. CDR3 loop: CASSRGGDQETQYF. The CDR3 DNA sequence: TGCGCCAGCAGTCGGGGGGGCGACCAAGAGACCCAGTACTTC.

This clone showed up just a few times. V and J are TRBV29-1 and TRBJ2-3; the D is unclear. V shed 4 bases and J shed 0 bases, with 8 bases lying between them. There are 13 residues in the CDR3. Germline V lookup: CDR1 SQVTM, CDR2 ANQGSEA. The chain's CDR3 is CSVARRSTDTQYF. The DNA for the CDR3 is TGCAGCGTTGCTAGGCGGAGCACAGATACGCAGTATTTT.

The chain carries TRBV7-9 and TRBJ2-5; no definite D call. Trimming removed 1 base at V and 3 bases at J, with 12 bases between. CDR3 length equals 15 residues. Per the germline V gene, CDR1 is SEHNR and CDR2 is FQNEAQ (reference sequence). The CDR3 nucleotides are TGTGCCAGCAGCTTAGGAGCCACTTCCGAAGAGACCCAGTACTTC. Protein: CASSLGATSEETQYF.

CDR3 sequence: CSVDSGLGGVTDTQYF. The CDR3, as DNA: TGCAGCGTTGATTCGGGACTGGGAGGGGTCACAGATACGCAGTATTTT. This chain links TRBV29-1 with TRBJ2-3; 7 nucleotides agree with TRBD2. Germline CDR1 reads SQVTM; CDR2 reads ANQGSEA. This CDR3 spans 16 amino acids. V gave up 3 bases and J gave up 2 bases; unmatched junction bases: 11.

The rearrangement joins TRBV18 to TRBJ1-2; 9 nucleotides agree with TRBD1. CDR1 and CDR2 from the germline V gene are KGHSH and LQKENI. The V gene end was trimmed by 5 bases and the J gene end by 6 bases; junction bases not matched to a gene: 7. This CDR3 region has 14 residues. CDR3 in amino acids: CASSAARDRDGYTF. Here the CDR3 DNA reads TGTGCCAGCTCAGCAGCCCGGGACAGGGATGGCTACACCTTC.

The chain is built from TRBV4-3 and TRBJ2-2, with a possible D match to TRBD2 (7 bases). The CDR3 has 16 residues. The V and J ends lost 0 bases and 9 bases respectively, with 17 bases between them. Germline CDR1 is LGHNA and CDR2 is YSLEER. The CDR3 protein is CASSQDTGGRVRELFF. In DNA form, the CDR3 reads TGCGCCAGCAGCCAAGATACGGGGGGCCGTGTAAGGGAGCTGTTTTTT.

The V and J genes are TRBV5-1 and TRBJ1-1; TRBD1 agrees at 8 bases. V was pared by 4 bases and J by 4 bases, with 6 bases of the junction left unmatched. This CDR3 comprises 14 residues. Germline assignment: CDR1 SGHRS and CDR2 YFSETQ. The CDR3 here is CASSPDREGTEAFF. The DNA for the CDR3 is TGCGCCAGCAGCCCGGACAGGGAAGGCACTGAAGCTTTCTTT.